These 9 T cell receptor beta chains share one sample of origin, sequenced in a study of CXCR3-negative and CXCR3-positive naive CD8 T cells. 5' RACE with UMI labels generated the TRB cDNA libraries. TCRdb re-called the 5' RACE reads, yielding one record per CDR3 amino acid sequence without DNA. This specimen shows tens of thousands of distinct CDR3 sequences; the ten leading clones hold about 20%. The sequenced sample consisted of memory CD8+ T cells from blood. The receptors stem from a human donor in good health. Some clones in this sample may be carry-over from other donors' samples.

The chain joins TRBV18 to TRBJ1-6; absent DNA, TCRdb's TRBD1 call cannot be checked. Germline V gives CDR1 KGHSH, CDR2 LQKENI. The CDR3 sequence is 14 residues long. The CDR3 loop is CASSPGQTNSPLHF.

The chain carries TRBV20-1 and TRBJ1-1. Germline V gives CDR1 DFQATT, CDR2 SNEGSKA (reference sequence). CDR3 length equals 12 residues. CDR3 protein: CSADGTPTEAFF.

The V call is TRBV6-5, the J call TRBJ2-2; TCRdb proposes TRBD2, but this gene call is untestable without DNA. The CDR3 totals 17 residues. CDR1 and CDR2 (germline): MNHEY, SVGAGI. CDR3 loop: CASSYASGRANTGELFF.

The V call is TRBV28, the J call TRBJ2-3. Germline loops: CDR1 MDHEN, CDR2 SYDVKM. The CDR3 is made up of 14 amino acids. The CDR3: CASSLEVSIDTQYF.

The chain uses TRBV6-2 or TRBV6-3 and TRBJ2-7; TCRdb designates TRBD2, a call that cannot be tested without DNA. This CDR3 is built from 13 residues. CDR1 is MNHEY, CDR2 SVGEGT, per germline. The CDR3 protein is CASSSAGLYEQYF.

The chain combines TRBV20-1 with TRBJ1-1. Looked up from germline, CDR1 is DFQATT and CDR2 is SNEGSKA (reference sequence). The CDR3 runs 14 residues. The CDR3 region is CSANRDGRYTEAFF.

The chain links TRBV20-1 to TRBJ2-7; the D call of TRBD1 rests on TCRdb alone, since no DNA is present to check it. Germline lookup yields CDR1 DFQATT and CDR2 SNEGSKA (reference sequence). The CDR3 loop spans 14 amino acids. CDR3 sequence reads: CSARAPRTDYEQYF.

This chain uses TRBV20-1 with TRBJ2-7; the TRBD1 assignment by TCRdb is unverifiable without DNA. Germline CDR1 reads DFQATT; CDR2 reads SNEGSKA (reference sequence). The CDR3 is 12 residues long. CDR3: CSVGGDDYEQYF.

This chain joins TRBV10-3 and TRBJ2-3; TCRdb's D gene call, TRBD2, goes unchecked for lack of DNA. Germline CDR1 ENHRY, CDR2 SYGVKD. The CDR3 covers 17 residues. The chain's CDR3 is CAISEAWAGTSADTQYF.